Given below is one T cell receptor (beta chain) in context. CDR1 and CDR2 (germline): SGHRS, YFSETQ. The CDR3 runs 16 residues. Trimming pared 0 bases from V and 2 bases from J, leaving 12 bases between. PCR primers comprised 60 Vbeta and 13 Jbeta primers. TCRdb's table, derived via immunoSEQ multiplex PCR, lists solely in-frame clones and lacks some. This table holds more than 80,000 clones, roughly 82% found once. These data originate in a study of cytomegalovirus exposure and HLA in healthy donors. The specimen sequenced was PBMCs. V and J are TRBV5-1 and TRBJ1-3, with a weak D call TRBD1 (6 bases). This receptor was obtained from a human donor in good health. The CDR3 reads CASSLVDSRTGNTIYF. CDR3 DNA: TGCGCCAGCAGCTTGGTGGACAGCCGAACTGGAAACACCATATATTTT.